The sequence of this T cell receptor beta chain was determined in a study of blood T cell repertoires in COVID-19. Looking at the study overall: COVID-19 samples collected from the United States, Italy and Spain covered acute and convalescent phases. Nucleic acid was either cDNA or gDNA, and it came from T cells, B-cell-depleted T cells, or PBMCs.

CDR1 SGHNT and CDR2 YYREEE come from the germline V gene (reference sequence). The J segment lost 3 bases and the V segment lost 5 bases, leaving 13 bases of the junction unmatched. The CDR3 runs to 17 residues. Per the original methods: Reference gene primer amplification in the assay estimated nucleated cell counts. TCRdb keeps only in-frame clones here, not all; method: immunoSEQ multiplex PCR. The D gene and trimming were derived from the DNA, and the V and J assignments and clone size from that table. The sample shows 100,000 to 150,000 clones, about 91% of them seen only once. This clonotype was sampled from a man in his forties or fifties with acute or convalescent COVID-19. Sequenced sample: peripheral blood. This chain uses TRBV5-4 with TRBJ2-2; 7 nucleotides agree with TRBD1. The CDR3 coding sequence is TGTGCCAGCAGATCAACGAAGACAGGGAGAGACACCGGGGAGCTGTTTTTT. This sequence encodes CASRSTKTGRDTGELFF.